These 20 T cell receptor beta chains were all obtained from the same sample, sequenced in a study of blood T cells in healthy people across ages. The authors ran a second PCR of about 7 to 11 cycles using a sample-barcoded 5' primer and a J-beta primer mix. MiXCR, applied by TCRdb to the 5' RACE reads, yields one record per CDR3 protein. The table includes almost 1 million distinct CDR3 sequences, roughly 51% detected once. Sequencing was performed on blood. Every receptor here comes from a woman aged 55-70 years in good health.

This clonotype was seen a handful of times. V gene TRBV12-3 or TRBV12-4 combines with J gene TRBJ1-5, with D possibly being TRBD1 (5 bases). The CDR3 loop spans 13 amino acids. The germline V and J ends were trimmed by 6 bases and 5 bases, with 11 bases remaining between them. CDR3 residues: CASSPGPDQPQHF. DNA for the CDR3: TGTGCCAGCAGCCCGGGACCGGATCAGCCCCAGCATTTT.

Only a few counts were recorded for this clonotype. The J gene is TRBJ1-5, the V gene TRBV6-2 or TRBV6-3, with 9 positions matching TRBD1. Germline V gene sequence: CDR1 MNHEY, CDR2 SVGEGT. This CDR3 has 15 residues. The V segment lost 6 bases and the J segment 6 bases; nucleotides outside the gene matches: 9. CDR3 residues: CASSELQGAFQPQHF. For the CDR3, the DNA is TGTGCCAGCAGCGAACTACAGGGGGCTTTTCAGCCCCAGCATTTT.

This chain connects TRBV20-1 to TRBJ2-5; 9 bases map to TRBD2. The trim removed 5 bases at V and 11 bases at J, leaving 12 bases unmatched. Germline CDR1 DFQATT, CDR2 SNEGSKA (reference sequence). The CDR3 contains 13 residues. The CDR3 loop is CSASVAGVLKQYF. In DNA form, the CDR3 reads TGCAGTGCTTCGGTAGCGGGAGTGTTGAAGCAGTACTTC.

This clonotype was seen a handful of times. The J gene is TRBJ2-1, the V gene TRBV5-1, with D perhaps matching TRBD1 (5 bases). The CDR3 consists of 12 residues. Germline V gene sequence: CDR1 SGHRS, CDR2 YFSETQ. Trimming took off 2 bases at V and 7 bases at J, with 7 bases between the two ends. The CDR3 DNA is TGCGCCAGCAGCTTTACAGGAAATGAGCAGTTCTTC. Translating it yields CASSFTGNEQFF.

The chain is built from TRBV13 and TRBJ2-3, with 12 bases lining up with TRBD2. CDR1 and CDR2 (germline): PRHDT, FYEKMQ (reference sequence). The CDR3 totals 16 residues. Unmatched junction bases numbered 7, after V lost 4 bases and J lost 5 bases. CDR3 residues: CASSSSLLAGGDTQYF. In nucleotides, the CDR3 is TGTGCCAGCAGCTCTTCCCTACTAGCGGGAGGAGATACGCAGTATTTT.

The CDR3 bases are TGTGCCATCAGTGACCCGGGGGGGCGACTTAACGATACCTCCTACAATGAGCAGTTCTTC. Its translation: CAISDPGGRLNDTSYNEQFF. V is TRBV10-3 and J is TRBJ2-1; 8 nucleotides agree with TRBD2. The germline gives CDR1 ENHRY, CDR2 SYGVKD. Trimming cost V 3 bases and J 0 bases; bases outside gene matches: 16. The CDR3 has 20 residues.

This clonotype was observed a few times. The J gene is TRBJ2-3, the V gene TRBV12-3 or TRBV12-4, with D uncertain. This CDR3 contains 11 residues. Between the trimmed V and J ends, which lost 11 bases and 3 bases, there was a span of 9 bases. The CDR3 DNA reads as TGTGCCGACCACGGGACAGATACGCAGTATTTT. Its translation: CADHGTDTQYF.

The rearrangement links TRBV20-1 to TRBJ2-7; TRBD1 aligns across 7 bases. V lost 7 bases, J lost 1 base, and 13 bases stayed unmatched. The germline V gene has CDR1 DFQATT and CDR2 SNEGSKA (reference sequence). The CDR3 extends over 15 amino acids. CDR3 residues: CSVYARQGRSYEQYF. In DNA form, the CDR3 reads TGCAGTGTATACGCAAGACAGGGAAGATCCTACGAGCAGTACTTC.

Here the CDR3 reads CASSFRTSGSDEQFF. CDR3 nucleotide sequence: TGTGCCAGCAGTTTTCGGACTAGCGGGAGCGATGAGCAGTTCTTC. V usage is TRBV12-3 or TRBV12-4 and J usage is TRBJ2-1; 13 nucleotides align to TRBD2. Trimming removed 3 bases from V and 8 bases from J; junction bases left unmatched: 4. The CDR3 covers 15 residues.

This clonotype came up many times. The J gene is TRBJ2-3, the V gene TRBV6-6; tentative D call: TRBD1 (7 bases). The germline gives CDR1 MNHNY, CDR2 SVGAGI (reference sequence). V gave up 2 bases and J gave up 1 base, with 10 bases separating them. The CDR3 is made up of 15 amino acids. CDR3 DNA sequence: TGTGCCAGCAGTTACCGGGGGACAGGCACAGATACGCAGTATTTT. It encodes CASSYRGTGTDTQYF.

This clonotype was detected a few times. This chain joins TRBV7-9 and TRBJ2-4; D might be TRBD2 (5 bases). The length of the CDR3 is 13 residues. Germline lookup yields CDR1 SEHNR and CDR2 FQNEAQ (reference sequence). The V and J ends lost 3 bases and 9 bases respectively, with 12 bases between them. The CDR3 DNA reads TGTGCCAGCAGCTTTGGGAGCGAGGGCATTCAGTACTTC. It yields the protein CASSFGSEGIQYF.

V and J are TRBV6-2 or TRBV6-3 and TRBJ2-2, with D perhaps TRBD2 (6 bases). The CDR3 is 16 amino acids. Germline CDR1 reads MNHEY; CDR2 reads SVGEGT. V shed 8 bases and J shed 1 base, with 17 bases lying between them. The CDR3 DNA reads TGTGCCAGCCTCTTCTATGGAGCGGGGAACACCGGGGAGCTGTTTTTT. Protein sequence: CASLFYGAGNTGELFF.

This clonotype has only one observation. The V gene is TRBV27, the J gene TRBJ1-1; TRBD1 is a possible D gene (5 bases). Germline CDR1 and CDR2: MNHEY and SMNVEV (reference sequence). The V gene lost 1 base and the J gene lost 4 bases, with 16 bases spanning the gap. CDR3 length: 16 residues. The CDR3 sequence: CASSLFPGEGGTEAFF. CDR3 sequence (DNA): TGTGCCAGCAGTTTATTCCCGGGGGAGGGAGGCACTGAAGCTTTCTTT.

CDR3 region: CSATGTSGNEQYF. CDR3 in DNA: TGCAGTGCTACCGGGACTAGCGGGAACGAGCAGTACTTC. The rearrangement links TRBV20-1 to TRBJ2-5, with 13 positions matching TRBD2. TRBJ2-7 explains the end of the DNA better; the J call may be wrong. Looked up from germline, CDR1 is DFQATT and CDR2 is SNEGSKA (reference sequence). The CDR3 totals 13 residues.

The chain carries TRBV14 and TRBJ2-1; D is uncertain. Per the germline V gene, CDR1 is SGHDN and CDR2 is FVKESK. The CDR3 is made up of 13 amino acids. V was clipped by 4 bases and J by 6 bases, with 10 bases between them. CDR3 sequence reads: CASSPFGANEQFF. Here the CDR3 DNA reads TGTGCCAGCAGCCCCTTTGGCGCCAATGAGCAGTTCTTC.

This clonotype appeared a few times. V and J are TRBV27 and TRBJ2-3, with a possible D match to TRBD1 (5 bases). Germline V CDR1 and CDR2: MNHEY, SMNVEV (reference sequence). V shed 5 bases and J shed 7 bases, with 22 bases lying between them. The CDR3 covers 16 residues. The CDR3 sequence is CASSTQQVVGFYTQYF. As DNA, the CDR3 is TGTGCCAGCAGTACACAACAGGTGGTTGGGTTCTATACGCAGTATTTT.

The CDR3 protein is CSVRRGRSYEQYF. The CDR3 nucleotides read TGCAGCGTTAGGAGGGGCAGGTCCTACGAGCAGTACTTC. The V call is TRBV29-1, the J call TRBJ2-7, with TRBD2 as a possible D gene (6 bases). Germline V lookup: CDR1 SQVTM, CDR2 ANQGSEA. Trimming stripped 5 bases from V and 1 base from J, with 12 bases between. The CDR3 is made up of 13 amino acids.

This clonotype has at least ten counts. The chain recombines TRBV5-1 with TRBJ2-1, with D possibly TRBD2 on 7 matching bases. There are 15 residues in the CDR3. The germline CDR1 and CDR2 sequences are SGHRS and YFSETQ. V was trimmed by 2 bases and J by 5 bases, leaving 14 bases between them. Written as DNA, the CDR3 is TGCGCCAGCAGCTTAGCGGGACAAGGGAACAATGAGCAGTTCTTC. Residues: CASSLAGQGNNEQFF.

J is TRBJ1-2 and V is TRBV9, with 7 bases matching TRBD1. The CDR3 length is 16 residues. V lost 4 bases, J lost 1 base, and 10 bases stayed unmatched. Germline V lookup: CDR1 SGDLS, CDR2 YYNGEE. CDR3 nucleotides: TGTGCCAGCAGCAAGACCGGACAGGAAGTTAACTATGGCTACACCTTC. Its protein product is CASSKTGQEVNYGYTF.

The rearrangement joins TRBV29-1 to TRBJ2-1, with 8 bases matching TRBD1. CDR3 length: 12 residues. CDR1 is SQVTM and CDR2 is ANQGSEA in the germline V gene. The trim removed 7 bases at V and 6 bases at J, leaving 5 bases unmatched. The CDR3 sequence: CSDRTGSNEQFF. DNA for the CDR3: TGCAGCGATCGGACAGGGAGCAATGAGCAGTTCTTC.